The 31 T cell receptor beta chains below all came from one sample that was sequenced in a study of identical twins' blood T cells. TCRdb passed the 5' RACE reads through MiXCR, listing each CDR3 protein once. The sample shows 300,000 to 400,000 distinct CDR3 sequences, under 30% of them seen only once. Source material: PBMCs. These receptors were obtained from a woman between 18 and 50 years old in good health.

The sample holds a few counts of this clonotype. The J gene is TRBJ2-2, the V gene TRBV3-1; weak D call: TRBD2 (6 bases). The CDR3 has 15 amino acids. The V end lost 2 bases, the J end lost 3 bases, and 10 bases lay between the germline ends. Germline CDR1 is LGHDT and CDR2 is YNNKEL (reference sequence). CDR3 sequence reads: CASSQPGRYTGELFF. The CDR3 DNA follows: TGTGCCAGCAGCCAACCGGGGAGGTACACCGGGGAGCTGTTTTTT.

V gene TRBV29-1 combines with J gene TRBJ1-2; tentatively, D is TRBD1 (6 bases). The V end was cut by 4 bases, the J end by 7 bases, with 13 bases between. Germline V CDR1 and CDR2: SQVTM, ANQGSEA. The CDR3 runs 12 residues. The CDR3 bases are TGCAGCGTTGCATCAGGGGACGGTGGCTACACCTTC. Its protein is CSVASGDGGYTF.

This chain links TRBV28 with TRBJ1-5; D is uncertain. CDR1 is MDHEN, CDR2 SYDVKM, per germline. The ends were cut back, 1 base at V and 4 bases at J, with 11 bases in the middle. The CDR3 spans 15 residues. CDR3 in DNA: TGTGCCAGCAGTTTATTCGGTCCAGATAATCAGCCCCAGCATTTT. Protein: CASSLFGPDNQPQHF.

This clonotype was seen only a few times. The rearrangement uses TRBV20-1 and TRBJ1-2; possibly TRBD1 for D (6 bases). CDR3 length equals 13 residues. Germline V lookup: CDR1 DFQATT, CDR2 SNEGSKA (reference sequence). Deletions cut 3 bases from V and 7 bases from J, with 15 bases between. CDR3 sequence reads: CSARGTDRRGYTF. CDR3 coding DNA: TGCAGTGCTAGGGGTACGGACAGACGTGGCTACACCTTC.

V and J are TRBV12-3 or TRBV12-4 and TRBJ1-4, with D perhaps matching TRBD1 (5 bases). V lost 5 bases, J lost 12 bases, and 10 bases lay in between. This CDR3 is built from 11 residues. CDR3 amino acids: CASSVRGELFF. The CDR3 nucleotides read TGTGCCAGCAGTGTACGAGGGGAACTGTTTTTT.

This clonotype was found a few times. The chain uses TRBV20-1 and TRBJ2-3; D unclear. Per germline, CDR1 DFQATT and CDR2 SNEGSKA (reference sequence). The CDR3 sequence is 11 residues long. V was shortened by 3 bases and J by 4 bases, with 5 bases between the two germline ends. The CDR3, as DNA: TGCAGTGCTAGTTTTCCAGATACGCAGTATTTT. Its translation: CSASFPDTQYF.

This clonotype has ten or more counts. This chain joins TRBV11-2 and TRBJ2-3, with unresolved D. The V gene's germline CDR1 is SGHAT and CDR2 FQNNGV. CDR3 length: 15 residues. V lost 1 base, J lost 0 bases, and 8 bases lay in between. CDR3 amino acids: CASSLGPTSTDTQYF. The CDR3 nucleotides are TGTGCCAGCAGCTTAGGACCGACTAGCACAGATACGCAGTATTTT.

The chain combines TRBV6-5 with TRBJ2-6, with 8 bases matching TRBD2. With 0 bases clipped from V and 3 bases from J, the junction kept 1 base outside the gene matches. This CDR3 comprises 16 residues. Per germline, CDR1 MNHEY and CDR2 SVGAGI. The CDR3 coding sequence is TGTGCCAGCAGTTACTCCGGGACTAGTGGGGCCAACGTCCTGACTTTC. Amino acids: CASSYSGTSGANVLTF.

This clonotype was counted at least ten times. The V gene is TRBV6-5, the J gene TRBJ2-3, with D unresolved. V gave up 11 bases and J gave up 2 bases, with 17 bases separating them. The germline gives CDR1 MNHEY, CDR2 SVGAGI. This CDR3 contains 14 residues. The CDR3 here is CASKTVMITDTQYF. The CDR3 DNA is TGTGCCTCAAAGACGGTGATGATCACAGATACGCAGTATTTT.

In this sample, this clonotype turned up a few times. V gene TRBV7-2 combines with J gene TRBJ2-7; D is uncertain. The CDR3 runs 12 residues. The germline CDR1 and CDR2 sequences are SGHTA and FQGNSA. V was trimmed by 0 bases and J by 6 bases, leaving 6 bases between them. The CDR3 spells CASSLAIVEQYF. The CDR3 DNA sequence: TGTGCCAGCAGCTTAGCGATCGTCGAGCAGTACTTC.

The genes are TRBV6-5 and TRBJ1-2, with 7 bases that match TRBD1. The CDR3 spans 14 residues. Looked up from germline, CDR1 is MNHEY and CDR2 is SVGAGI. Losses at the gene ends were 4 bases for V and 2 bases for J; bases not matched to a gene: 4. This chain's CDR3 is CASSSQQGNYGYTF. The CDR3 DNA reads TGTGCCAGCAGTTCACAACAGGGGAACTATGGCTACACCTTC.

Remarks on this clonotype: A much larger clone differs by one base, so this may be a read error. The genes are TRBV6-5 and TRBJ2-7; 8 bases map to TRBD1. CDR3 length: 13 residues. Germline V gene lookup returns CDR1 MNHEY and CDR2 SVGAGI. V shed 1 base, J shed 9 bases, and the junction held 5 bases outside the gene matches. CDR3 residues: CASSYFDRGGQYF. CDR3 DNA: TGTGCCAGCAGTTACTTTGACAGGGGAGGGCAGTACTTC.

The chain links TRBV6-6 to TRBJ2-5; D is perhaps TRBD1 (5 bases). The CDR3 has 15 amino acids. Germline-derived CDR1 and CDR2 are MNHNY and SVGAGI (reference sequence). Trimming removed 4 bases at V and 2 bases at J, with 14 bases between. The CDR3 loop is CASSSPDSTQETQYF. The CDR3 DNA follows: TGTGCCAGCAGTTCCCCAGACAGTACACAAGAGACCCAGTACTTC.

CDR3 nucleotides: TGTGCTAGTGGTTTCACTTACAATGAGCAGTTCTTC. Encoded protein: CASGFTYNEQFF. The chain is built from TRBV12-5 and TRBJ2-1, with D uncertain. The germline V and J ends were trimmed by 3 bases and 4 bases, with 4 bases remaining between them. The CDR3 has 12 residues. CDR1 is LGHNT, CDR2 FRNRAP, per germline.

The chain links TRBV20-1 to TRBJ1-1; D unresolved. Trimming stripped 0 bases from V and 2 bases from J, with 13 bases between. The CDR3 sequence is 15 residues long. CDR1 is DFQATT and CDR2 is SNEGSKA in the germline V gene (reference sequence). CDR3 in amino acids: CSARDGVWGNTEAFF. Here the CDR3 DNA reads TGCAGTGCTAGAGATGGGGTCTGGGGAAACACTGAAGCTTTCTTT.

The chain couples TRBV29-1 to TRBJ2-7; 8 bases are shared with TRBD2. Germline trimming cut 4 bases from V and 6 bases from J; bases unmatched to any gene: 11. CDR3 length: 14 residues. CDR1 is SQVTM, CDR2 ANQGSEA, per germline. The CDR3 spells CSVGGSGTRVEQYF. Here the CDR3 DNA reads TGCAGCGTTGGGGGCTCTGGGACTAGGGTCGAGCAGTACTTC.

This rearrangement joins TRBV27 to TRBJ1-2; D is perhaps TRBD1 (5 bases). CDR1 and CDR2 from the germline V gene are MNHEY and SMNVEV (reference sequence). V was clipped by 4 bases and J by 5 bases, with 8 bases between them. The CDR3 sequence is 12 residues long. The CDR3 DNA follows: TGTGCCAGCAGTTCCCGACAGTATGGCTACACCTTC. As protein: CASSSRQYGYTF.

In its sample, this clonotype was seen a few times. The chain has TRBV6-6 and TRBJ1-2; D perhaps matches TRBD1 (6 bases). The CDR3 has 13 amino acids. Trimming left V 5 bases short and J 4 bases short, with 11 bases between. The germline gives CDR1 MNHNY, CDR2 SVGAGI (reference sequence). CDR3 sequence reads: CASSNQGSYGYTF. The CDR3 nucleotides read TGTGCCAGCAGTAATCAGGGGAGCTATGGCTACACCTTC.

This clonotype was found many times. The J gene is TRBJ1-3, the V gene TRBV12-3 or TRBV12-4; possible D gene TRBD1, 5 bases. The CDR3 spans 13 residues. V dropped 5 bases and J dropped 4 bases, with 9 bases sitting between them. The CDR3: CASSDNRGNTIYF. The CDR3 nucleotides read TGTGCCAGCAGTGATAACAGGGGAAACACCATATATTTT.

This sequence joins TRBV2 and TRBJ2-5; 8 nucleotides match TRBD1. V dropped 8 bases and J dropped 3; count of bases not matched to a gene: 8. CDR3 length equals 14 residues. CDR1 is SNHLY and CDR2 is FYNNEI in the germline V gene. CDR3 coding DNA: TGTGCCAGCGGCTTACCGGGACAGGAAGAGACCCAGTACTTC. It yields the protein CASGLPGQEETQYF.

This sequence joins TRBV7-9 and TRBJ1-5; 7 bases map to TRBD1. From germline, CDR1 is SEHNR and CDR2 FQNEAQ (reference sequence). Losses at the gene ends were 5 bases for V and 1 base for J; bases not matched to a gene: 8. CDR3 length: 16 residues. This CDR3 is CASSGNRGGSNQPQHF. Written as DNA, the CDR3 is TGTGCCAGCAGCGGAAACAGGGGAGGGAGCAATCAGCCCCAGCATTTT.

Notes on this clonotype: Just one base apart from a much larger clone, this may be a read error. V usage is TRBV4-3 and J usage is TRBJ1-2; D unresolved. This CDR3 spans 12 amino acids. The germline V gene encodes CDR1 LGHNA and CDR2 YSLEER. CDR3 in amino acids: CASNQDNYGYTF. CDR3 sequence (DNA): TGCGCCAGCAACCAAGACAACTATGGCTACACCTTC.

As concerns this clonotype: Sequence at one end of the junction differs from germline and may be a read error. The rearrangement links TRBV6-2 or TRBV6-3 to TRBJ1-1; D is possibly TRBD1 (6 bases). This CDR3 has 14 residues. The germline CDR1 and CDR2 sequences are MNHEY and SVGEGT. CDR3 sequence reads: CASTLPGHPTEAFF. The CDR3 nucleotides read TGTGCCAGCACCCTACCGGGACATCCCACTGAAGCCTTCTTT.

This clonotype came up a few times. Since the CDR3 does not end with the conserved phenylalanine or tryptophan, this likely comes from a read error. The J gene is TRBJ1-1, the V gene TRBV4-1; D gene ambiguous. Trimming took off 4 bases at V and 0 bases at J, with 24 bases between the two ends. CDR3 length: 19 amino acids. CDR1 is MGHRA and CDR2 is YSYEKL in the germline V gene. For the CDR3, the DNA is TGCGCCAGCAGCCCACCCGGAGAGGGATTTTTCCTCGTGAACACTGAAGCTTTCTCT. Protein sequence: CASSPPGEGFFLVNTEAFS.

This clonotype was observed a few times. This rearrangement joins TRBV18 to TRBJ1-1; maybe TRBD1 (5 bases). This CDR3 has 15 residues. Germline V gene sequence: CDR1 KGHSH, CDR2 LQKENI. V was trimmed by 1 base and J by 1 base, leaving 10 bases between them. Written as DNA, the CDR3 is TGTGCCAGCTCACCACGGATAGGGACGAACACTGAAGCTTTCTTT. This sequence encodes CASSPRIGTNTEAFF.

J is TRBJ2-3 and V is TRBV5-6, with D unresolved. The V end lost 0 bases, the J end lost 0 bases, and 11 bases lay between the germline ends. Germline V gives CDR1 SGHDT, CDR2 YYEEEE. This CDR3 spans 16 amino acids. The CDR3 sequence: CASSLGPGPSTDTQYF. The CDR3 coding sequence is TGTGCCAGCAGCTTGGGTCCAGGACCAAGCACAGATACGCAGTATTTT. Looking up the rest from reference TRBV5-6 and TRBJ2-3 gives the full variable domain: DAGVTQSPTHLIKTRGQQVTLRCSPKSGHDTVSWYQQALGQGPQFIFQYYEEEERQRGNFPDRFSGHQFPNYSSELNVNALLLGDSALYLCASSLGPGPSTDTQYFGPGTRLTVL.

This clonotype was counted between two and nine times. CDR3 amino acids: CASSFTGGHEQYF. DNA for the CDR3: TGTGCCAGCAGCTTTACAGGAGGCCACGAGCAGTACTTC. The J gene is TRBJ2-7, the V gene TRBV11-2; either TRBD1 or TRBD2 may fit D (5 bases each). V lost 3 bases and J lost 5, with 11 bases in between. Germline CDR1 and CDR2: SGHAT and FQNNGV. The CDR3 has 13 residues.

V and J are TRBV3-1 and TRBJ2-1; D ambiguous. Germline loops: CDR1 LGHDT, CDR2 YNNKEL (reference sequence). The CDR3 consists of 15 residues. Trimming left V 0 bases short and J 2 bases short, with 8 bases between. This chain's CDR3 is CASSQDGSTYNEQFF. In nucleotides, the CDR3 is TGTGCCAGCAGCCAAGACGGTTCTACCTACAATGAGCAGTTCTTC.

The CDR3, as DNA: TGTGCCAGCAGTTTAGGGACTGTGGGCTACGAGCAGTACTTC. It encodes CASSLGTVGYEQYF. This chain uses TRBV27 with TRBJ2-7, with a weak D call TRBD2 (6 bases). Trimming left V 2 bases short and J 3 bases short, with 11 bases between. Germline V lookup: CDR1 MNHEY, CDR2 SMNVEV (reference sequence). The CDR3 spans 14 residues.

This chain joins TRBV3-1 and TRBJ1-1; D unresolved. Germline values: CDR1 LGHDT, CDR2 YNNKEL (reference sequence). Trimming shortened V by 0 bases and J by 1 base, and 12 bases separated the two germline ends. The CDR3 spans 16 residues. This CDR3 is CASSQDPTGRNTEAFF. The CDR3 DNA is TGTGCCAGCAGCCAAGATCCGACGGGAAGGAACACTGAAGCTTTCTTT.

This chain joins TRBV7-2 and TRBJ1-1; 8 bases agree with TRBD1. This CDR3 spans 14 amino acids. The trim removed 1 base at V and 11 bases at J, leaving 9 bases unmatched. Germline lookup yields CDR1 SGHTA and CDR2 FQGNSA. CDR3 region: CASSLGIQGEMAFF. The DNA for the CDR3 is TGTGCCAGCAGCTTAGGAATACAGGGGGAGATGGCTTTCTTT.